This T cell receptor beta chain was identified during a study of T cells in Graves' hyperthyroidism and ophthalmopathy. Hyperthyroidism, newly diagnosed and lasting under 2 months, affected patients aged 18 to 65. Based on clinical symptoms, serum thyroxine and TRAb, thyroid ultrasound and orbital computed tomography, diagnoses were reached. RNA transcripts yielded amplified TCR beta CDR3 regions. Primed by the HTBI set, a first-round RT-PCR was run on the TCR CDR3. TCRdb re-called the multiplex PCR reads through MiXCR, storing one row per CDR3 protein. The profile shows some 600,000 distinct CDR3 sequences, over 11% of them singletons. This clonotype occurred many times. Its matching antigen is unknown. There are 15 residues in the CDR3. Germline V gene lookup returns CDR1 SGHRS and CDR2 YFSETQ. With 4 bases clipped from V and 6 bases from J, the junction kept 6 bases outside the gene matches. General observations from the study: Most thyroid clonotypes expanded above 0.001 appeared in blood too. The model made its ophthalmopathy prediction, and onset followed a median about 6.8 months later.

Sequencing input: blood. V usage is TRBV5-1 and J usage is TRBJ2-2, with TRBD2 matching 10 bases. The receptor was derived from a woman aged 30 to 39 with Graves' hyperthyroidism that later progressed to Graves' ophthalmopathy. The CDR3 DNA reads as TGCGCCAGCAGCCCGTCTAGCGGGAGACCCGGGGAGCTGTTTTTT. Translating gives CASSPSSGRPGELFF.